The source of this T cell receptor (beta chain) is a study of response to subunit inactivated influenza vaccine (dated by TCRdb to between 2018 and 2020). For context, the study as a whole: The study used deep quantitative T cell receptor repertoire profiling to track responses to a trivalent subunit inactivated influenza vaccine.

This clonotype was seen many times. Its antigen is still unknown. Nothing much larger sits one base from this clone, and base qualities are not available. The germline V gene (reference sequence) provides CDR1 DFQATT and CDR2 SNEGSKA. Trimming at the junction amounts to 1 base on V and 5 bases on J, and the germline ends lie 5 bases apart. Spanning cysteine to phenylalanine, the CDR3 consists of 11 amino acids. Kept here is only the CDR3 DNA, which spans 33 bases and is read in frame from base 1. Broad study findings and their caveats: It was suggested by the authors that each seasonal influenza vaccination may recruit only a limited number of new T cells.

The protocol used for the library was RT-PCR. Sequencing instrument: Illumina HiSeq 2500. TCRdb handled the public reads itself, with Q25 trimming in fastp and clone calling in MiXCR, and kept productive beta chains. Rows are combined by CDR3 protein, so each entry shows the most common genes and DNA. This sample comprises about 700,000 distinct CDR3 sequences, 14% of them detected only once. 6% to 7% of the sample lies in the top ten. This sequence originates from a man aged 45-60 years who received an inactivated influenza vaccine. Donor details come from another sample of the same person, matched by shared clones. This chain joins TRBV20-1 to TRBJ1-2; the D gene cannot be resolved reliably. This sample comprised PBMCs from blood, obtained approximately 15 days before vaccination. The DNA is TGCAGTGCTAGAGGCACGTATGGCTACACCTTC. This codes for CSARGTYGYTF.